This TCR beta chain emerged from a study of siplizumab effects on memory and regulatory T cells (dated by TCRdb to between 2018 and 2021). Notes on the research overall: The study examined how the anti-CD2 antibody siplizumab affects alloreactive T-cell subsets in allogeneic mixed lymphocyte reactions built from human PBMCs. Overall study outcomes, separate from this receptor: Because sequences below about 10^-5 frequency were poorly captured, only a minor fraction of alloreactive clones could be mapped to unstimulated subsets. Whether proliferating Tregs from siplizumab cultures actually had suppressive function was not functionally confirmed. Unstimulated naive T cells appeared to be more diverse than memory T cells, and naive cells seemed to make a substantial contribution to the alloresponse. In reactions with siplizumab, an average of 68.8% of mappable alloreactive CD4+ clones were Treg-derived, compared with roughly 30% in control reactions. The cumulative frequency of alloreactive sequences that could be traced back to unstimulated CD4+ memory T cells was significantly reduced by siplizumab. A naive or memory phenotype could not be assigned to roughly 75-97% of proliferating CD4+ or CD8+ clones.

Library preparation used the immunoSEQ multiplex PCR assay. Around 100,000 TCR templates per sample were assayed by the deep sequencing platform. Genomic DNA extracted from sorted T cells was used for TCRbeta CDR3 sequencing. Per the original workflow: Clonal analysis of TCRbeta CDR3 data was done in the R programming language. Unstimulated samples were compared with post-reaction CFSE-low samples to define alloreactive CD4+ and CD8+ clones. By matching sequences to the repertoires of sorted unstimulated Treg and non-Treg cells, each alloreactive CD4+ clone was assigned a regulatory or non-regulatory origin. What TCRdb holds here is the immuneACCESS table cut down to in-frame rearrangements. Part of the clones is not present; checked against another copy, under half of the missing clones reflect an unresolved V gene, and the others are unexplained. That table supplies the V and J calls and clone size; D and trimming were determined from the DNA. Here the sample has 95,000 to 100,000 clones; 80% to 95% occur a single time. More than 10% of the sample rests with the top ten.

Sorted unstimulated T cells and proliferating T cells recovered from mixed lymphocyte reactions were subjected to TCRbeta CDR3 sequencing. Fresh whole blood from approximately ten HLA-typed healthy donors was used to isolate PBMCs. To map where alloreactive clones came from, CD4+ non-regulatory T cells in the unstimulated state were FACS-sorted. As to this clone: Its specific antigen is unknown. No qualities accompany the bases; no much larger clone lies one base away.

Sequences were obtained from non-Treg CD4+ T cells sorted from blood. In light of the paper, this sample's cell subset or site label describes: FACS-sorted unstimulated CD4+ non-regulatory T cells. The source is a human donor in good health.

The DNA sequence follows: TGTGCCAGCAGTTGGACTAGCGCCATTTACAATGAGCAGTTCTTC. This yields the protein CASSWTSAIYNEQFF. The rearrangement combines TRBV27 with TRBJ2-1; 9 central bases correspond to TRBD2. CDR1 is given as MNHEY and CDR2 as SMNVEV, both from the germline V gene (reference sequence). V and J are trimmed by 4 bases and 4 bases, and the gene matches miss 5 bases of the junction. The CDR3 holds 15 amino acids from the cysteine to the phenylalanine. Only the CDR3 portion is preserved as DNA: 45 bases, with reading frame beginning at the first base.